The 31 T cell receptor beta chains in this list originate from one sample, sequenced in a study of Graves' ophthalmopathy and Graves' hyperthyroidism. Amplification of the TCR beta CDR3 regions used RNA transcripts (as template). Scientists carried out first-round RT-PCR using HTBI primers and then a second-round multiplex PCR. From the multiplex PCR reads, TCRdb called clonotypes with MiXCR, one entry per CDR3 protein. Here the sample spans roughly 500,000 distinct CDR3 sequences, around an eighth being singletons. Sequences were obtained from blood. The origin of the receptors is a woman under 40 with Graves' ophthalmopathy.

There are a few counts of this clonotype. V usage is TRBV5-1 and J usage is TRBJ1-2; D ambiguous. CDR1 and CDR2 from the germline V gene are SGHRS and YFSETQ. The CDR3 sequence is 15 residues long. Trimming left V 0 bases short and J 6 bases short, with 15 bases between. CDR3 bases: TGCGCCAGCAGCTTGGATCCCCGGCAGAGCCATGGCTACACCTTC. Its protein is CASSLDPRQSHGYTF.

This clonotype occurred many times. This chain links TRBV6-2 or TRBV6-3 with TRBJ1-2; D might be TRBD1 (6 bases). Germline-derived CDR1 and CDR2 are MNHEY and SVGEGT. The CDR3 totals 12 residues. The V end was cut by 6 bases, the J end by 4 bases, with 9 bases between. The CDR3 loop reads CASRDSTYGYTF. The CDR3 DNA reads TGTGCCAGCAGGGACAGTACCTATGGCTACACCTTC.

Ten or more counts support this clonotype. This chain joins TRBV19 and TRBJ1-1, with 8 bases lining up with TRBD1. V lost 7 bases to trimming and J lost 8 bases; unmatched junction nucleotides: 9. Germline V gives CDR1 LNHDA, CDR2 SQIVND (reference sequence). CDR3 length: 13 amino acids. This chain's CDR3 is CASTRQGIREAFF. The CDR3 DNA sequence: TGTGCCAGTACTAGACAGGGGATCCGCGAAGCTTTCTTT.

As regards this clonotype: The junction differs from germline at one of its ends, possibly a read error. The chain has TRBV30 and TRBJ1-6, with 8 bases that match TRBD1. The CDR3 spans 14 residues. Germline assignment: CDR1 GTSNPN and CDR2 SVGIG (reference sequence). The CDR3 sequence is CAVNPGQANSPPHF. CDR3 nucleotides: TGTGCCGTCAATCCGGGACAGGCTAATTCACCCCCCCACTTT.

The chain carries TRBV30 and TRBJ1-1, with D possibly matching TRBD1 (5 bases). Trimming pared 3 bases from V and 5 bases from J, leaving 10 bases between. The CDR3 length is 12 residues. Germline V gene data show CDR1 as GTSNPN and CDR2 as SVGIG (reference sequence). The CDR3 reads CAWSRVETEAFF. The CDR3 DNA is TGTGCCTGGAGCAGGGTGGAGACTGAAGCTTTCTTT.

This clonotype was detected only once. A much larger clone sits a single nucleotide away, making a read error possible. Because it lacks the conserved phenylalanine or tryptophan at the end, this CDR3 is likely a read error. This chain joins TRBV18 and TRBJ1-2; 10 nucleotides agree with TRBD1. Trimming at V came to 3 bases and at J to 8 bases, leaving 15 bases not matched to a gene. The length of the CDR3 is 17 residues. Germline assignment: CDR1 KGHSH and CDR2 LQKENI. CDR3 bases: TGTGCCAGCTCACCGGAGTCGAGGGACAGGGGTAAAAACGGCTACACCTCC. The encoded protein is CASSPESRDRGKNGYTS.

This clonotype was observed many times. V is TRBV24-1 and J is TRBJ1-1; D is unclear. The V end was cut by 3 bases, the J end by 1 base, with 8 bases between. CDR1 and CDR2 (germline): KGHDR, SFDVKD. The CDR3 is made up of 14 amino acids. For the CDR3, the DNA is TGTGCCACCAGTGATCCCTACAGGAACACTGAAGCTTTCTTT. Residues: CATSDPYRNTEAFF.

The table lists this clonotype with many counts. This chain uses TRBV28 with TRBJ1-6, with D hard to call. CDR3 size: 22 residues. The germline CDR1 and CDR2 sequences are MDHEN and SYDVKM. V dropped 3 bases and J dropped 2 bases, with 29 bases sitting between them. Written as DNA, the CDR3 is TGTGCCAGCAGTTTCCCTCTAATCGGACGGACTAGATATACCACCTATAATTCACCCCTCCACTTT. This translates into CASSFPLIGRTRYTTYNSPLHF.

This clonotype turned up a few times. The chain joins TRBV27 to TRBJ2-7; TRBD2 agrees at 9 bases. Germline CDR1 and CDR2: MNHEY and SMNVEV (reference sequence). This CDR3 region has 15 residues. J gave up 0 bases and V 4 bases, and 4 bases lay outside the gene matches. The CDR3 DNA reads TGTGCCAGCAGTTGGAATAGCGGGAGCTCCTACGAGCAGTACTTC. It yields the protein CASSWNSGSSYEQYF.

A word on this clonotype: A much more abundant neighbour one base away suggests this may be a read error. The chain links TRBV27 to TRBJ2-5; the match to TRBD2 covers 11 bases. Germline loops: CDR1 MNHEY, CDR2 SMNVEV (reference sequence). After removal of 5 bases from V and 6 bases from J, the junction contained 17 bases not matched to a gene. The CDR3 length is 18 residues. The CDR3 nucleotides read TGTGCCAGCAGTCCGAGAATAGCGGGGGGGCCGCCCAGTCAGACCCAGTACTTC. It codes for CASSPRIAGGPPSQTQYF.

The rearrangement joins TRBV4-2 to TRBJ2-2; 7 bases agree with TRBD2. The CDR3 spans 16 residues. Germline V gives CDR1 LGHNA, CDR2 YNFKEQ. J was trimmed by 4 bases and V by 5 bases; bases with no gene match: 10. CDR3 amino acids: CASSAGTTVSTGELFF. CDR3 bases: TGTGCCAGCAGCGCCGGGACTACGGTATCCACCGGGGAGCTGTTTTTT.

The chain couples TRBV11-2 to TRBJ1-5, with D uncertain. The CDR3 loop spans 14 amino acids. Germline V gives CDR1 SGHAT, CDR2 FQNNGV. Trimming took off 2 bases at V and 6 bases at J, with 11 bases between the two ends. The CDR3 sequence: CASSLYEGGQPQHF. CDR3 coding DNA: TGTGCCAGCAGCTTATATGAGGGAGGTCAGCCCCAGCATTTT.

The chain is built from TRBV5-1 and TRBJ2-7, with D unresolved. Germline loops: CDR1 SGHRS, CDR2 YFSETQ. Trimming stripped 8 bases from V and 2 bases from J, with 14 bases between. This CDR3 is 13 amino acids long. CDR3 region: CARERLTTYEQYF. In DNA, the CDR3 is TGCGCCAGGGAGAGACTGACAACCTACGAGCAGTACTTC.

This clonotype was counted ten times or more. The CDR3 sequence: CASSSTGQRGDPWAQYF. CDR3 nucleotide sequence: TGTGCCAGCAGTTCCACCGGGCAGCGGGGGGATCCTTGGGCCCAGTACTTC. V is TRBV28 and J is TRBJ2-5; TRBD2 aligns across 9 bases. The CDR3 spans 17 residues. Per the germline V gene, CDR1 is MDHEN and CDR2 is SYDVKM. The trim removed 4 bases at V and 9 bases at J, leaving 18 bases unmatched.

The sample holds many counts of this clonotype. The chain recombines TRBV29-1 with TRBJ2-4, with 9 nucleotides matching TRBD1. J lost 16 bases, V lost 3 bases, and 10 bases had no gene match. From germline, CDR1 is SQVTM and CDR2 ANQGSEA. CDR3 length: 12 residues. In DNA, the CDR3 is TGCAGCGTTGAGGAAGGACAGGGGAGTCTATACTTC. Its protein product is CSVEEGQGSLYF.

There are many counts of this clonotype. The CDR3 sequence is CASSEHSGYYGYTF. The CDR3 DNA reads as TGTGCCAGCAGTGAACATAGCGGATACTATGGCTACACCTTC. The chain employs TRBV6-1 and TRBJ1-2; D is unclear. Trimming took off 2 bases at V and 3 bases at J, with 10 bases between the two ends. There are 14 residues in the CDR3. Germline-derived CDR1 and CDR2 are MNHNS and SASEGT.

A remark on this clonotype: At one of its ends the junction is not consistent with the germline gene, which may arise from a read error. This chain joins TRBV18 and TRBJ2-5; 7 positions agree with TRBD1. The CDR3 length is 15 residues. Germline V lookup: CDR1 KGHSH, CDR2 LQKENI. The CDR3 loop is CASSPLDRTFETRYF. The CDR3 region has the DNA TGTGCCAGCTCACCGTTGGACAGGACCTTCGAGACCCGGTACTTC.

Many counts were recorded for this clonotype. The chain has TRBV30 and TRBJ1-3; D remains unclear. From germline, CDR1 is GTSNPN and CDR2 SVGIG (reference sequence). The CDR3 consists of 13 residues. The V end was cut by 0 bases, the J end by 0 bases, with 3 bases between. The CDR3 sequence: CAWSVPSGNTIYF. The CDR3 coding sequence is TGTGCCTGGAGTGTCCCCTCTGGAAACACCATATATTTT.

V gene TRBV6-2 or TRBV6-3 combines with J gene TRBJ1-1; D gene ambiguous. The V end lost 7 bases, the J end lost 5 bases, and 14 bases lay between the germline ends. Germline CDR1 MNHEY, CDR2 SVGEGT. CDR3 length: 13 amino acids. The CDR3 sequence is CASTNSRVTEAFF. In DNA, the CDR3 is TGTGCCAGCACCAACTCGAGGGTGACTGAAGCTTTCTTT.

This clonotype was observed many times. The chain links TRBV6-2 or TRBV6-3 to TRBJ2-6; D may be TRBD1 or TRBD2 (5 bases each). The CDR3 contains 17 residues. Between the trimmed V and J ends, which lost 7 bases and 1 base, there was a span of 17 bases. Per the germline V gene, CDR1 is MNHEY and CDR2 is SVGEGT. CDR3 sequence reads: CASIMDQGASGANVLTF. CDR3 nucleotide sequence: TGTGCCAGCATCATGGACCAGGGAGCATCTGGGGCCAACGTCCTGACTTTC.

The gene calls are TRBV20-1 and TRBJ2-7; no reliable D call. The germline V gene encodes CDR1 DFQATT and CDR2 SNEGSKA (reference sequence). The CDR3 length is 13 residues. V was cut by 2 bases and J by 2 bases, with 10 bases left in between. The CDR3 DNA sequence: TGCAGTGCTAGAAACAGTGACGCCTACGAGCAGTACTTC. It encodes CSARNSDAYEQYF.

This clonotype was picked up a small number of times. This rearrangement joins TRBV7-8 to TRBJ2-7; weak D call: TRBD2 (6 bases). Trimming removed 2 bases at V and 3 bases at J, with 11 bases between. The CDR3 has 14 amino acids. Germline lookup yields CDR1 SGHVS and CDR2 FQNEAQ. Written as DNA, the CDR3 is TGTGCCAGCAGCTTATGGGCTAGCGACTACGAGCAGTACTTC. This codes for CASSLWASDYEQYF.

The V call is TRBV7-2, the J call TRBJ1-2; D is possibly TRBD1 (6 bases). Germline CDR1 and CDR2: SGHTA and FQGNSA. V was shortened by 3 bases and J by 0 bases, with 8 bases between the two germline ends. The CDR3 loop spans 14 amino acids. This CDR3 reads CASSFDRTNYGYTF. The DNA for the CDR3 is TGTGCCAGCAGCTTTGACAGGACTAACTATGGCTACACCTTC.

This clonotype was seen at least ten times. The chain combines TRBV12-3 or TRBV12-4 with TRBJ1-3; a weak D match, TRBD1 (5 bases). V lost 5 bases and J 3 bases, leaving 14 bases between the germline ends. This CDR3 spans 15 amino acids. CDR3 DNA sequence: TGTGCCAGCAGTAACCCGGTCCAGGGTGGAAACACCATATATTTT. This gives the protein CASSNPVQGGNTIYF.

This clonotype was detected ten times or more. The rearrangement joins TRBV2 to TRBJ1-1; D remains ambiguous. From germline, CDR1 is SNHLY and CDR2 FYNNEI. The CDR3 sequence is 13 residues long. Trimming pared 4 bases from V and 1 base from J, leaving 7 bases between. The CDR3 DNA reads TGTGCCAGCAGTGTTCAAAGGAACACTGAAGCTTTCTTT. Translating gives CASSVQRNTEAFF.

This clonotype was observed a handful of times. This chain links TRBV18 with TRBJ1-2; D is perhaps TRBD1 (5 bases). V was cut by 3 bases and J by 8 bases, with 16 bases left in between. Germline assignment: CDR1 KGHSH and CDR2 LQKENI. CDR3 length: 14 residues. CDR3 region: CASSPPGRLTGYTF. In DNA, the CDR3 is TGTGCCAGCTCACCCCCGGGACGGCTAACGGGCTACACCTTC.

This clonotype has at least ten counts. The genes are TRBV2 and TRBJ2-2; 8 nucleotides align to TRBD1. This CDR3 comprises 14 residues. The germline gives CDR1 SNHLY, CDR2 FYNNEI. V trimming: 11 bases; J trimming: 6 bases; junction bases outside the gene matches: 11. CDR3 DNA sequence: TGTGCCGGGGGCGGACAGGGCGGCGCCGGGGAGCTGTTTTTT. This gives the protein CAGGGQGGAGELFF.

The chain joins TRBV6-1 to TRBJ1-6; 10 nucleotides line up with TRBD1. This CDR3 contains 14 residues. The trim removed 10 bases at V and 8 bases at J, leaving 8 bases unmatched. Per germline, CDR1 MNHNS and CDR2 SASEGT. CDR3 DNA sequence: TGTGCCAACAGGGACAGGGGTTTCGATTCACCCCTCCACTTT. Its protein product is CANRDRGFDSPLHF.

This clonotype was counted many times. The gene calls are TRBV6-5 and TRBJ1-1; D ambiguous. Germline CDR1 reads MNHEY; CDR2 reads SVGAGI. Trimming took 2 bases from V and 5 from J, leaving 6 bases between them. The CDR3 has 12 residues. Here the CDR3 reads CASSYGETEAFF. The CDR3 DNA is TGTGCCAGCAGTTACGGGGAGACTGAAGCTTTCTTT.

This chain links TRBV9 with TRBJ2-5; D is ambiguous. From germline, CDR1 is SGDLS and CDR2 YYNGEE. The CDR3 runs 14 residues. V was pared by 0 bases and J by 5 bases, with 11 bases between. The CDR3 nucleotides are TGTGCCAGCAGCGTAGGCCTGGATGGGGAGACCCAGTACTTC. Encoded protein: CASSVGLDGETQYF.

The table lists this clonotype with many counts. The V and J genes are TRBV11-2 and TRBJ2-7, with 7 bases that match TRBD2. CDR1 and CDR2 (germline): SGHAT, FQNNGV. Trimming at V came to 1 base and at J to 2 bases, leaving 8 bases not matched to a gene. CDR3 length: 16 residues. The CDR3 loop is CASSLGAASGTYEQYF. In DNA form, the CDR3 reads TGTGCCAGCAGCTTAGGGGCGGCTAGCGGAACCTACGAGCAGTACTTC.